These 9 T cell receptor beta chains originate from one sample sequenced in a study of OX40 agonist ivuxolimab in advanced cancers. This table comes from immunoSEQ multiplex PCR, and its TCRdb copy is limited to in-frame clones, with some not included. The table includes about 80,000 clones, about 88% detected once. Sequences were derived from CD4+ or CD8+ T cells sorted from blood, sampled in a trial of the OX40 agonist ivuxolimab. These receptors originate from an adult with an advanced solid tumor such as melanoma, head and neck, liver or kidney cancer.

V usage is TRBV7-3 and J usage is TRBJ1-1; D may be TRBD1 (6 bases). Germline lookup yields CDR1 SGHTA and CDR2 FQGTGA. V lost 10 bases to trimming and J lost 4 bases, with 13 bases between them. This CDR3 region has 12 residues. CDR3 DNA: TGTGCCACCCTCCCGGGGGCCACTGAAGCTTTCTTT. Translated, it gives CATLPGATEAFF.

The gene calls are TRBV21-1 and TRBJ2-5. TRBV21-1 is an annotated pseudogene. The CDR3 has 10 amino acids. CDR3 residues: CASSKGTQYF. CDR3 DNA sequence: TGTGCCAGCAGCAAAGGAACCCAGTACTTC.

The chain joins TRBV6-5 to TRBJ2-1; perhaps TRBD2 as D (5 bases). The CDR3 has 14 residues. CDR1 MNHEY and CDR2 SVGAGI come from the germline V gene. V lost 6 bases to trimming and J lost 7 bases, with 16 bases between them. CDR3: CASSSFELGNEQFF. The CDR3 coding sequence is TGTGCCAGCAGCTCCTTCGAACTAGGGAATGAGCAGTTCTTC.

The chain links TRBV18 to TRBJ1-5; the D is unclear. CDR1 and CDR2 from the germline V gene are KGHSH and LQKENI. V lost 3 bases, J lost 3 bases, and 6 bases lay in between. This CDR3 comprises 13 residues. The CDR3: CASSPDDNQPQHF. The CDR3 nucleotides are TGTGCCAGCTCACCGGACGACAATCAGCCCCAGCATTTT.

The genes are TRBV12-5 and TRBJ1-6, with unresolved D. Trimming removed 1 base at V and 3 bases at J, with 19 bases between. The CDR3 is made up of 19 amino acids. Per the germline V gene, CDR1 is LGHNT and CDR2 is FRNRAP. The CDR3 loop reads CASGLATESRVIYNSPLHF. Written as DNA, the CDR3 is TGTGCTAGTGGTTTGGCCACGGAGAGTAGGGTGATCTATAATTCACCCCTCCACTTT.

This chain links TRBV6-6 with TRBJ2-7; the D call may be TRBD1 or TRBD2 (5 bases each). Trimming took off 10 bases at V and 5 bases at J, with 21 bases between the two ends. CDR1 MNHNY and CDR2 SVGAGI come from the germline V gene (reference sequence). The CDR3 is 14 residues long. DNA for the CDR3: TGTGCCACCTCAGGGCCCACAGGAGGCAACGAGCAGTACGTC. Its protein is CATSGPTGGNEQYV.

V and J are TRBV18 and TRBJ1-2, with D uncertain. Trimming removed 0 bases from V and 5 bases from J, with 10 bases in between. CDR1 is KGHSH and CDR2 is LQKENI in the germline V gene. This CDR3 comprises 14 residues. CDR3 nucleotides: TGTGCCAGCTCACCACCGTTGCAAAATTATGGCTACACCTTC. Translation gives CASSPPLQNYGYTF.

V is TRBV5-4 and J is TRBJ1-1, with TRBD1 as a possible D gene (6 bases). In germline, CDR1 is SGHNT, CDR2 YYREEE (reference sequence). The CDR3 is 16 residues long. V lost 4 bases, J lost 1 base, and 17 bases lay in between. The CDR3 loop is CASSPRQAQSNTEAFF. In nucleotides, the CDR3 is TGTGCCAGCAGCCCTAGACAGGCCCAATCGAACACTGAAGCTTTCTTT.

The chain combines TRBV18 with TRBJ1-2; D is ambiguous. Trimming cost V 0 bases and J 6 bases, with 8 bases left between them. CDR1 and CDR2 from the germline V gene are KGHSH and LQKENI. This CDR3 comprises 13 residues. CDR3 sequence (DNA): TGTGCCAGCTCACCACCATCAGAGGATGGCTACACCTTC. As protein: CASSPPSEDGYTF.